The entry below describes one T cell receptor (beta chain). This sample is part of a study of Ad26.COV2.S vaccination and SARS-CoV-2 variants. Treatment given: about 20 received Ad26.COV2.S at low or high dose, single or two shots; five or six received placebo; per-sample allocation not given. Collection of the samples took place on day 63 after the first injection of vaccine or placebo. TCRdb's copy holds only in-frame clones and misses some; the assay was immunoSEQ multiplex PCR. The sample shows more than 350,000 clones, 80% to 95% of them seen only once. The material sequenced was peripheral blood, taken in a trial of Ad26.COV2.S vaccine versus placebo. The sequence was collected from a person aged 18-65 years who received the Ad26.COV2.S COVID-19 vaccine or a placebo.

DNA of the CDR3: TGTGCCACCAGCAGGGACGGACTGCAGTACAATGAGCAGTTCTTC. Protein sequence: CATSRDGLQYNEQFF. The chain is built from TRBV15 and TRBJ2-1, with D perhaps TRBD2 (5 bases). This CDR3 comprises 15 residues. Germline values: CDR1 LNHNV, CDR2 YYDKDF (reference sequence). V lost 3 bases and J 4 bases, leaving 13 bases between the germline ends.